A single sample gave rise to the 18 T cell receptor beta chains below, sequenced in a study of T-cell reconstitution after alpha-beta-depleted transplantation in children. The TCRbeta library incorporated unique molecular identifiers. TCRdb called the PCR reads again in MiXCR, with one record for every CDR3 protein. The sample records 530,000 or so distinct CDR3 sequences, 27% being singletons. This specimen consisted of PBMCs, obtained before TCRalphabeta/CD19-depleted stem cell transplant. The source is a boy under two years old with Wiskott-Aldrich syndrome, due to receive a stem cell transplant.

The chain carries TRBV20-1 and TRBJ2-7; TRBD2 is a possible D gene (5 bases). V was trimmed by 6 bases and J by 0 bases, leaving 9 bases between them. Per germline, CDR1 DFQATT and CDR2 SNEGSKA (reference sequence). This CDR3 has 12 residues. DNA of the CDR3: TGCAGTGCCGCGAGGGACTCCTACGAGCAGTACTTC. This sequence encodes CSAARDSYEQYF.

This clonotype was observed a handful of times. J is TRBJ2-3 and V is TRBV2; 7 bases agree with TRBD2. The CDR3 is 15 amino acids. Germline loops: CDR1 SNHLY, CDR2 FYNNEI. The V and J ends lost 6 bases and 0 bases, in that order; junction bases with no gene match: 6. CDR3: CASSDGTTSTDTQYF. The CDR3 DNA is TGTGCCAGCAGCGACGGGACTACTAGCACAGATACGCAGTATTTT.

Only a few counts were recorded for this clonotype. The rearrangement joins TRBV20-1 to TRBJ2-5; D not certain. This CDR3 has 13 residues. The germline V gene has CDR1 DFQATT and CDR2 SNEGSKA (reference sequence). The V and J ends lost 6 bases and 5 bases respectively, with 16 bases between them. The DNA for the CDR3 is TGCAGTGCCTGGACCCCATCCCCGGAGACCCAGTACTTC. It yields the protein CSAWTPSPETQYF.

The CDR3 is CASSLYRAGGDNEQFF. DNA of the CDR3: TGCGCCAGCAGCTTGTACAGAGCGGGAGGCGACAATGAGCAGTTCTTC. This chain links TRBV5-1 with TRBJ2-1; the match to TRBD2 covers 9 bases. This CDR3 region has 16 residues. The ends lost 1 base at V and 5 bases at J; junction bases unmatched: 7. The germline V gene has CDR1 SGHRS and CDR2 YFSETQ.

The rearrangement joins TRBV28 to TRBJ1-6, with 7 bases fitting TRBD1. Germline trimming cut 5 bases from V and 10 bases from J; bases unmatched to any gene: 8. Looked up from germline, CDR1 is MDHEN and CDR2 is SYDVKM. The CDR3 runs 14 residues. CDR3 sequence: CASSGGTAHSPLHF. The CDR3 nucleotides read TGTGCCAGCAGTGGGGGGACAGCGCACTCACCCCTCCACTTT.

This chain connects TRBV29-1 to TRBJ2-5; 10 nucleotides match TRBD1. The CDR3 is 15 residues long. Germline CDR1 SQVTM, CDR2 ANQGSEA. V shed 3 bases and J 5 bases; nucleotides not matched to a gene: 9. The CDR3 spells CSVDSGTGALETQYF. As DNA, the CDR3 is TGCAGCGTTGACTCGGGGACAGGGGCGTTGGAGACCCAGTACTTC.

The table lists this clonotype with a count of one. Because the CDR3's place on the DNA is in doubt, the DNA is left out and the CDR3 is given as listed by TCRdb. The chain uses TRBV28 and TRBJ1-1; the DNA was not compared with TRBD1, the D call given in the table. A total of 17 residues make up the CDR3, ends included. Germline lookup yields CDR1 MDHEN and CDR2 SYDVKM. CDR3 protein: CASSFFGQGDMNTEAFF.

This clonotype was detected only once. Given a much more abundant clone one base away, this may be a read error. The chain has TRBV5-1 and TRBJ1-1; D is perhaps TRBD1 (6 bases). Per the germline V gene, CDR1 is SGHRS and CDR2 is YFSETQ. The length of the CDR3 is 13 residues. Trimming took off 2 bases at V and 4 bases at J, with 9 bases between the two ends. CDR3 amino acids: CASSLNRVTEAFF. DNA for the CDR3: TGCGCCAGCAGCTTAAACAGGGTCACTGAAGCTTTCTTT.

At least ten counts were recorded for this clonotype. The gene calls are TRBV10-3 and TRBJ2-7; no firm D call. V was shortened by 10 bases and J by 3 bases, with 1 base between the two germline ends. There are 8 residues in the CDR3. Germline V gene sequence: CDR1 ENHRY, CDR2 SYGVKD. The CDR3 region has the DNA TGTGCCAACTACGAGCAGTACTTC. It codes for CANYEQYF.

V gene TRBV11-2 combines with J gene TRBJ2-7; D call uncertain. Trimming took 3 bases from V and 0 from J, leaving 9 bases between them. Germline loops: CDR1 SGHAT, CDR2 FQNNGV. CDR3 length equals 14 residues. The CDR3 protein is CASSFRSFSYEQYF. The CDR3 coding sequence is TGTGCCAGCAGCTTTAGGAGTTTCTCCTACGAGCAGTACTTC.

The chain joins TRBV18 to TRBJ2-2; D gene unclear. Germline V gene data show CDR1 as KGHSH and CDR2 as LQKENI. V lost 3 bases and J 6 bases, leaving 14 bases between the germline ends. The CDR3 is 15 amino acids. CDR3 nucleotide sequence: TGTGCCAGCTCACCGGAGAGGATTGACCCCGGGGAGCTGTTTTTT. This encodes CASSPERIDPGELFF.

V and J are TRBV7-9 and TRBJ2-7; maybe TRBD1 (6 bases). This CDR3 has 14 amino acids. Germline CDR1 SEHNR, CDR2 FQNEAQ (reference sequence). Trimming stripped 4 bases from V and 2 bases from J, with 12 bases between. As DNA, the CDR3 is TGTGCCAGCAGCTACGGGACAAAAACCTACGAGCAGTACTTC. It yields the protein CASSYGTKTYEQYF.

This clonotype was recorded only once. The chain couples TRBV20-1 to TRBJ2-7, with 9 nucleotides matching TRBD1. Germline V gives CDR1 DFQATT, CDR2 SNEGSKA (reference sequence). The J segment lost 3 bases and the V segment lost 5 bases, leaving 11 bases of the junction unmatched. The CDR3 extends over 15 amino acids. The CDR3: CSAPSGQGFGYEQYF. In nucleotides, the CDR3 is TGCAGTGCTCCTTCGGGACAGGGTTTCGGCTACGAGCAGTACTTC.

The V call is TRBV2, the J call TRBJ1-5; D is unresolved. This CDR3 is built from 15 residues. Trimming stripped 2 bases from V and 3 bases from J, with 11 bases between. The V gene's germline CDR1 is SNHLY and CDR2 FYNNEI. CDR3 amino acids: CASSESGGYNQPQHF. CDR3 sequence (DNA): TGTGCCAGCAGTGAATCGGGAGGATACAATCAGCCCCAGCATTTT.

A few counts support this clonotype. The V and J genes are TRBV5-1 and TRBJ2-3, with TRBD1 matching 8 bases. J was trimmed by 2 bases and V by 4 bases; bases with no gene match: 9. The CDR3 consists of 16 residues. Per the germline V gene, CDR1 is SGHRS and CDR2 is YFSETQ. CDR3 nucleotide sequence: TGCGCCAGCAGCCCCCGTCACAGGGGGGACACAGATACGCAGTATTTT. This codes for CASSPRHRGDTDTQYF.

This chain joins TRBV10-2 and TRBJ2-3; D uncertain. The germline CDR1 and CDR2 sequences are WSHSY and SAAADI. Between the trimmed V and J ends, which lost 4 bases and 1 base, there was a span of 15 bases. This CDR3 contains 16 residues. CDR3 nucleotide sequence: TGCGCCAGCAGTGGTTTCTCCGCATCCGGCACAGATACGCAGTATTTT. Amino acid sequence: CASSGFSASGTDTQYF.

The gene calls are TRBV4-2 and TRBJ2-5, with D hard to call. The CDR3 loop spans 15 amino acids. The ends were cut back, 4 bases at V and 3 bases at J, with 15 bases in the middle. Germline CDR1 reads LGHNA; CDR2 reads YNFKEQ. Here the CDR3 DNA reads TGTGCCAGCAGCCGGTCGGTGAGCGACGAAGAGACCCAGTACTTC. Translation: CASSRSVSDEETQYF.

V gene TRBV20-1 combines with J gene TRBJ2-7, with D possibly TRBD2 on 5 matching bases. The germline CDR1 and CDR2 sequences are DFQATT and SNEGSKA (reference sequence). The CDR3 loop spans 13 amino acids. The V end was cut by 4 bases, the J end by 1 base, with 11 bases between. The DNA of the CDR3 is TGCAGTGCTAAAAAGAGCGGTTCCTACGAGCAGTACTTC. It translates to CSAKKSGSYEQYF.